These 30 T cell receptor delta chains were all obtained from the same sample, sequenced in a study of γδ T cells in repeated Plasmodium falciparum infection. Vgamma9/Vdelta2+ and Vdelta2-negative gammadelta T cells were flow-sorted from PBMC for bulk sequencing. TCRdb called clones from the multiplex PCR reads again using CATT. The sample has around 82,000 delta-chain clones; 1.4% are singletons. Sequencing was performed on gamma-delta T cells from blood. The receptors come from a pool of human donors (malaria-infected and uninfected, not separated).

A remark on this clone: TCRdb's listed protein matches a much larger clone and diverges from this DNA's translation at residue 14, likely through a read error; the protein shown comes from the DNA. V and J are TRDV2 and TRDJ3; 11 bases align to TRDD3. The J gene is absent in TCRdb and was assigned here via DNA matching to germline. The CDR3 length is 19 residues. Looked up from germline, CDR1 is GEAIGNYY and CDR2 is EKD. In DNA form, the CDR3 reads TGTGCCTGTGACACCGGGGGTGGGGGATACGCCTGGGACGCCCGACAGATGTTTTTC. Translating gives CACDTGGGGYAWDARQMFF.

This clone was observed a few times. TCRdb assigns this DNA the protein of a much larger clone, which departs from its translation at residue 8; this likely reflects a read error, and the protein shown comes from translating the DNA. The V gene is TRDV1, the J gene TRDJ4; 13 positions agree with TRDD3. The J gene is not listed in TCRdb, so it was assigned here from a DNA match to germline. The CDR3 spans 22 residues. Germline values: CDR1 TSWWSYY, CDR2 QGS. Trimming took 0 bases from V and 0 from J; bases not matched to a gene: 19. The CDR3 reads CALGELASFITGGYAPARPLIF. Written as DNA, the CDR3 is TGTGCTCTTGGGGAACTAGCCAGTTTCATTACTGGGGGATACGCCCCGGCCAGACCCCTGATCTTT.

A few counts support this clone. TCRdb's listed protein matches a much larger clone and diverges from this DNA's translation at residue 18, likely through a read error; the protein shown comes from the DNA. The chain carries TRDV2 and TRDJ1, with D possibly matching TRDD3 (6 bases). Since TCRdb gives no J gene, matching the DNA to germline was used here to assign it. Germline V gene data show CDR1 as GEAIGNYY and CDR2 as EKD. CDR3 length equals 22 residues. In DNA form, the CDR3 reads TGTGCCTGTGACCCCAGGGCCCCTTATGGGGGGAAAGAGCCACCGAGGACCGGTAAACTCATCTTT. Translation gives CACDPRAPYGGKEPPRTGKLIF.

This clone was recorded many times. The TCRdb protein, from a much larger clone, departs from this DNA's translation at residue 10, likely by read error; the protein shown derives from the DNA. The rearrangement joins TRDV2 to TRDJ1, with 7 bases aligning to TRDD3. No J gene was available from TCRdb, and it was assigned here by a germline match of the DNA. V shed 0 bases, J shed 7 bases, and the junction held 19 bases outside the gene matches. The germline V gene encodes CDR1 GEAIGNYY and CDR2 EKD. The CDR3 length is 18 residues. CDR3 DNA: TGTGCCTGTGACACCCTGTACACTGGGGAATCTTACTTCGGTAAACTCATCTTT. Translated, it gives CACDTLYTGESYFGKLIF.

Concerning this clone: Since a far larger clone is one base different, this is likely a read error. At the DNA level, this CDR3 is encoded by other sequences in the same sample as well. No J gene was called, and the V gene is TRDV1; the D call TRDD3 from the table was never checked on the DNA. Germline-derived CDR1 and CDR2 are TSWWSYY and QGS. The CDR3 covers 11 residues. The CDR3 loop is CALGGDVGLIF. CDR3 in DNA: TGCGCTCTTGGGGGGGATGTAGGCCTCATCTTT.

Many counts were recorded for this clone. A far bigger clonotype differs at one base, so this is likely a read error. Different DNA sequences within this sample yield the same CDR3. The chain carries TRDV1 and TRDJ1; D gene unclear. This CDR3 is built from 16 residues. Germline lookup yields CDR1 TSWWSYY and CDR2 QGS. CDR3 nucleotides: TGTGCTCTTGGGGAACGGGGCCGTTTCAACACCGACAAACTCATCTTT. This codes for CALGERGRFNTDKLIF.

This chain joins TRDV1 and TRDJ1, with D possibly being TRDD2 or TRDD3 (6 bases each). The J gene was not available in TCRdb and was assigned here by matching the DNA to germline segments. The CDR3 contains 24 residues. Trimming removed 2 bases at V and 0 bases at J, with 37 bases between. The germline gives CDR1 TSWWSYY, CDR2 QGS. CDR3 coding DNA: TGTGCTCTTGGGGAAATATCCTTCCCCTCCCCACTGGTACTGGGAAGAGGGTACACCGATAAACTCATCTTT. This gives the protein CALGEISFPSPLVLGRGYTDKLIF.

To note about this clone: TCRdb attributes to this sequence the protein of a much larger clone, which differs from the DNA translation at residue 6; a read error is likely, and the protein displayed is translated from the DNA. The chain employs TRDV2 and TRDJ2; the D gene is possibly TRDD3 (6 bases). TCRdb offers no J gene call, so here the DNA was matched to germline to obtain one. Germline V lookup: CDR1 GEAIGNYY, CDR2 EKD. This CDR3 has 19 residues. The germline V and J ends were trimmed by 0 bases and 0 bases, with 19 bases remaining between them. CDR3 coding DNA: TGTGCCTGTGACACCGGATTTTGGGGGCTACCCGCTTTGACAGCACAACTCTTCTTT. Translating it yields CACDTGFWGLPALTAQLFF.

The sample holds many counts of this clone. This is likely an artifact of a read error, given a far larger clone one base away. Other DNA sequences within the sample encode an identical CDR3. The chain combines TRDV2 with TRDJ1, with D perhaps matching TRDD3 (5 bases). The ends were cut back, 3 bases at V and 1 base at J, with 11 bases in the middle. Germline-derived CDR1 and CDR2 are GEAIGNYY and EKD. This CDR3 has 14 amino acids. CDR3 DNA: TGTGCCTGTGACTCGCTGGGACTCACCGATAAACTCATCTTT. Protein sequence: CACDSLGLTDKLIF.

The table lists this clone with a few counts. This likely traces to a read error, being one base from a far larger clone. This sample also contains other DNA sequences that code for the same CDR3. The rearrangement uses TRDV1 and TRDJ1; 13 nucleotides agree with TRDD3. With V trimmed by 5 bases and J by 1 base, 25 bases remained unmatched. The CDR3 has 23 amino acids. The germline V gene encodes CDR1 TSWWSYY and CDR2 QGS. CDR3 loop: CALGLPSYTLLGDTRIFTDKLIF. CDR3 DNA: TGTGCTCTTGGGCTACCGTCCTACACCTTACTGGGGGATACGCGCATCTTCACCGATAAACTCATCTTT.

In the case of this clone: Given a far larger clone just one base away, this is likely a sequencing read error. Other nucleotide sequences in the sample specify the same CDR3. CDR3 sequence reads: CASPRTGGTDKLIF. The CDR3, as DNA: TGTGCCTCCCCCAGGACTGGGGGGACCGATAAACTCATCTTT. The V call is TRDV3, the J call TRDJ1; 8 bases agree with TRDD3. This CDR3 is built from 14 residues. The V segment lost 4 bases and the J segment 2 bases; nucleotides outside the gene matches: 9. Germline CDR1 and CDR2: TVYSNPD and GDNSRS (reference sequence).

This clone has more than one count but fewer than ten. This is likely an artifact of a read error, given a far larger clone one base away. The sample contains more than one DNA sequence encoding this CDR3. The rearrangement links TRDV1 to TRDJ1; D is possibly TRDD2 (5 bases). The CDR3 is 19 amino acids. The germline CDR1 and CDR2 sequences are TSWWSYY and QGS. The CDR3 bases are TGTGCTCTTGGGGAACCCGAACGGCTCCCTCTCCTATGCACCGACAAACTCATCTTT. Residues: CALGEPERLPLLCTDKLIF.

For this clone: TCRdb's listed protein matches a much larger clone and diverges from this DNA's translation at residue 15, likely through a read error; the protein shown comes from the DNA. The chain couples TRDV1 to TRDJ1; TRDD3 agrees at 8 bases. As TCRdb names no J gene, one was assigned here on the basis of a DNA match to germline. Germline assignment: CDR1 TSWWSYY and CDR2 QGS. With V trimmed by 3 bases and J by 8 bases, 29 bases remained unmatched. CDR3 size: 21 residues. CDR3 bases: TGTGCTCTTGGGGAGGGACTACGTAGGTGGGGGATCGGCCTTGAGTATCCCAAACTCATCTTT. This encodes CALGEGLRRWGIGLEYPKLIF.

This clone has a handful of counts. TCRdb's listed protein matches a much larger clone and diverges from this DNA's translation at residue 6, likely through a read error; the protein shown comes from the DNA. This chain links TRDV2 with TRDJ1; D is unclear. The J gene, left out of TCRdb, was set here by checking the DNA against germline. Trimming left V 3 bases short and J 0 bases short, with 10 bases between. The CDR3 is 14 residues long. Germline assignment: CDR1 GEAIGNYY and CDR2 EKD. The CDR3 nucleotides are TGTGCCTGTGACGGAATGGTTAACACCGATAAACTCATCTTT. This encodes CACDGMVNTDKLIF.

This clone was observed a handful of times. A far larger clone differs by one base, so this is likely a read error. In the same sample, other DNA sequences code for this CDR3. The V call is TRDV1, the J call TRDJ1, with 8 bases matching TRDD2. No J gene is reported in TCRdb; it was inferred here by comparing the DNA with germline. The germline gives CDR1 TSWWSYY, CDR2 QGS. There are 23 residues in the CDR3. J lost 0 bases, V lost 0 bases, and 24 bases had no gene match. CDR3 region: CALGELKIFLLTPGIMYTDKLIF. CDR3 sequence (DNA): TGTGCTCTTGGGGAACTCAAAATCTTCCTACTAACCCCGGGGATCATGTACACCGATAAACTCATCTTT.

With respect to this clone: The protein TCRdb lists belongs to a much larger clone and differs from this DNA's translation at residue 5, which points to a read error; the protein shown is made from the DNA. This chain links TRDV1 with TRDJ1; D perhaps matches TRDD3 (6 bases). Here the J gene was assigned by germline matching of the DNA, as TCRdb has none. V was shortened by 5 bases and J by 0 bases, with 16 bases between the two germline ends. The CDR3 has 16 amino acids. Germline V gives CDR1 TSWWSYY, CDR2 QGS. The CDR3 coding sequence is TGTGCTCTTGGGAGGAGAAGGGGGACCTACACCGATAAACTCATCTTT. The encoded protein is CALGRRRGTYTDKLIF.

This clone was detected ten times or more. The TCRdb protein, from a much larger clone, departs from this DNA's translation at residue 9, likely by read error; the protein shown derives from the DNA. CDR3 region: CASTWSPYCRETDKLIF. CDR3 in DNA: TGTGCCTCTACCTGGTCCCCGTATTGTAGGGAGACCGATAAACTCATCTTT. The chain recombines TRDV3 with TRDJ1; unclear D gene. The J gene comes from matching the DNA to germline here; TCRdb lacks it. This CDR3 is 17 amino acids long. CDR1 is TVYSNPD and CDR2 is GDNSRS in the germline V gene (reference sequence). V lost 4 bases and J lost 2, with 26 bases in between.

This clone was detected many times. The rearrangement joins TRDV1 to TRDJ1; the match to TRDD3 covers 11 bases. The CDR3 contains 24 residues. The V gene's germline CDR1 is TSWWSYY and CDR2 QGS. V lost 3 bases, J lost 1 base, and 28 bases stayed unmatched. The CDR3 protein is CALGETAFLVLGDMIGKRTDKLIF. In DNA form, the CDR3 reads TGTGCTCTTGGGGAGACTGCCTTCCTAGTACTGGGGGATATGATCGGTAAACGCACCGATAAACTCATCTTT.

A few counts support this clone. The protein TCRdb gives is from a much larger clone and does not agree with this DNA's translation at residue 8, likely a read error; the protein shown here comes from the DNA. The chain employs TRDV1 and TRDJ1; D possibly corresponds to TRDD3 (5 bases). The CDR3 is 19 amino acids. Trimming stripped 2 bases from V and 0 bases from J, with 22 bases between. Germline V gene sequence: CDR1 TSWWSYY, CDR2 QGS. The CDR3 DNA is TGTGCTCTTGGGGAAAGGTCCAAGTTCTTCTGGGCGTACACCGATAAACTCATCTTT. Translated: CALGERSKFFWAYTDKLIF.

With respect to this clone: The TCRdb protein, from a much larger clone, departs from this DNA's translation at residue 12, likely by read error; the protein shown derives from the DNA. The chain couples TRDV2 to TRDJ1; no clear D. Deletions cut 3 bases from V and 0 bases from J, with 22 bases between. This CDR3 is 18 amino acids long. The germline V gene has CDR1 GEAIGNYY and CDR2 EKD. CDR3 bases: TGTGCCTGTGACTCGATAGCCGGCTCAATGGGACACACCGATAAACTCATCTTT. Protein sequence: CACDSIAGSMGHTDKLIF.

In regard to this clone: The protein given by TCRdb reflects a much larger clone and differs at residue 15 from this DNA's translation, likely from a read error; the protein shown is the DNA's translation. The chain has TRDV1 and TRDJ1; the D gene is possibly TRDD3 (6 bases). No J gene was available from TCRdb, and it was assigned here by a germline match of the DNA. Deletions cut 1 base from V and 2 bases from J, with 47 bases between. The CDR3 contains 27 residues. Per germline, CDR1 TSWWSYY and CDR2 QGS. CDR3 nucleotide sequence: TGTGCTCTTGGGGAACCTGTCTCCTATAAACTCACTCATACTACCTGGTGGCACACATGGGGGACCGATAAACTCATCTTT. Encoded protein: CALGEPVSYKLTHTTWWHTWGTDKLIF.

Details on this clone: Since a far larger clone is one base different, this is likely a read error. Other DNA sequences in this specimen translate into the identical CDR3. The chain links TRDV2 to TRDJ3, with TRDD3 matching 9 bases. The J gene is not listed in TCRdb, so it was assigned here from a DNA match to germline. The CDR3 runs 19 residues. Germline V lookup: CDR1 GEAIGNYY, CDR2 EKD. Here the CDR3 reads CACDTLVGDSPWDTRQMFF. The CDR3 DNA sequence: TGTGCCTGCGACACCCTAGTGGGGGATAGTCCCTGGGACACCCGACAGATGTTTTTC.

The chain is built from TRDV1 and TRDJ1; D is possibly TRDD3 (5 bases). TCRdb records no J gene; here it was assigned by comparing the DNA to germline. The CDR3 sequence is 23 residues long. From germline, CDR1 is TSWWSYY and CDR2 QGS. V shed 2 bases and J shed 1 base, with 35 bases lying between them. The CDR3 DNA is TGTGCTCTTGGGGAAGAGGTCCCCCGCGCGTACATCAGGGGGTCACGCCTCACCGATAAACTCATCTTT. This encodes CALGEEVPRAYIRGSRLTDKLIF.

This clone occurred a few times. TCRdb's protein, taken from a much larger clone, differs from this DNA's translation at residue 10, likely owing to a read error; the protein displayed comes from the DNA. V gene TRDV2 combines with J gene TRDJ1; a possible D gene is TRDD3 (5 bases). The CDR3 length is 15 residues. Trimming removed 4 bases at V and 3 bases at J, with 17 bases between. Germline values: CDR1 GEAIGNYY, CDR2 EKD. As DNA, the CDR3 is TGTGCCTGTGAACGACTCGGGATGAACGCCGATAAACTCATCTTT. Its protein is CACERLGMNADKLIF.

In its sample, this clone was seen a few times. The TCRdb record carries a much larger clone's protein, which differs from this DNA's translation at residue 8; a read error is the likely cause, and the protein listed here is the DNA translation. The CDR3 protein is CACDPYSCGGYWGRPATDKLIF. The CDR3 nucleotides read TGTGCCTGTGACCCATATTCCTGCGGCGGATACTGGGGGAGACCAGCCACCGATAAACTCATCTTT. This rearrangement joins TRDV2 to TRDJ1, with 9 bases fitting TRDD3. Matching the DNA to germline supplied the J gene, which TCRdb does not give. Unmatched junction bases numbered 26, after V lost 3 bases and J lost 1 base. The CDR3 spans 22 residues. CDR1 is GEAIGNYY and CDR2 is EKD in the germline V gene.

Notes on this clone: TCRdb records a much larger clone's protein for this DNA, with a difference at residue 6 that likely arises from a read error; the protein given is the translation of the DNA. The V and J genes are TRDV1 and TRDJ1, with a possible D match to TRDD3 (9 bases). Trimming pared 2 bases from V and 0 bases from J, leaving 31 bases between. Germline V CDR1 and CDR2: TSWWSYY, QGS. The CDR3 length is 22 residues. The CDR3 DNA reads TGTGCTCTTGGGGAATCTGGCCTTCCTAGTGGGGGATATCAAATGTACACCGATAAACTCATCTTT. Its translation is CALGESGLPSGGYQMYTDKLIF.

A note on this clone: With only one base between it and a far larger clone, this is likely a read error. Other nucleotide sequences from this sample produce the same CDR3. CDR3 region: CACDTVGHRQTDKLIF. The DNA for the CDR3 is TGTGCGTGTGACACCGTGGGGCATCGCCAGACCGATAAACTCATCTTT. This chain joins TRDV2 and TRDJ1; perhaps TRDD3 as D (5 bases). The CDR3 spans 16 residues. Per germline, CDR1 GEAIGNYY and CDR2 EKD.

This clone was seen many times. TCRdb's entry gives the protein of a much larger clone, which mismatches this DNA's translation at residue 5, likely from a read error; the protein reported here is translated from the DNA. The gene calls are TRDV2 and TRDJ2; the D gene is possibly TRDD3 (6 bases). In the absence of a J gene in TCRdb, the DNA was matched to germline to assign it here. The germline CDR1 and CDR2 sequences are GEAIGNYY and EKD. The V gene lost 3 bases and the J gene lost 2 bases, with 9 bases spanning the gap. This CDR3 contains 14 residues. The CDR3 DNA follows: TGTGCCTGTGACGCCTGGGGATTGACAGCACAACTCTTCTTT. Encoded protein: CACDAWGLTAQLFF.

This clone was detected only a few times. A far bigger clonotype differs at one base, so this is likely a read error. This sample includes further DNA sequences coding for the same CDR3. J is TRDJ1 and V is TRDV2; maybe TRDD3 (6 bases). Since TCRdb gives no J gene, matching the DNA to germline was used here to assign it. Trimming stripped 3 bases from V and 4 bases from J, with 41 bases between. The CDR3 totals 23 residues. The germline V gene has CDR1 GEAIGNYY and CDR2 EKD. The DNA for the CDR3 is TGTGCCTGTGACCCCGTAAAAGGACCATTCCCGCGCACTGGGCGGAAGGAGGTCGATAAACTCATCTTT. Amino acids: CACDPVKGPFPRTGRKEVDKLIF.

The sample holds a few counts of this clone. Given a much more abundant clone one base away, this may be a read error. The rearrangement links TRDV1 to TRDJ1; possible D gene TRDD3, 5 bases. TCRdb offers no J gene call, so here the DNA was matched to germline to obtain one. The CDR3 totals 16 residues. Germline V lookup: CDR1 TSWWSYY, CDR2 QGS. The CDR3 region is CALGERWSSYTDKLIF. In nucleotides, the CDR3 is TGTGCCCTTGGGGAAAGGTGGTCCTCGTACACCGATAAACTCATCTTT.